Listed below are T cell receptor beta chains from one sample, sequenced in a study of T cells in Graves' hyperthyroidism and ophthalmopathy. Each CDR3 protein gets one entry after TCRdb re-called the multiplex PCR reads with MiXCR. This table has more than 350,000 distinct CDR3 sequences, 14% to 15% appearing once. The specimen sequenced was blood. The receptors shown here come from a woman younger than 45 with Graves' hyperthyroidism. Each CDR3 is given with its conserved first and last residue. The D gene is left open where the match is weak. Only some rows state a clone size, as once, few, many or a class for expanded clones.

J | D | V | size | length | DNA | CDR3
TRBJ1-1 | . | TRBV2 | many | 14 | TGTGCCAGCAGTCCACTCACGGTGAGGACTGAAGCTTTCTTT | CASSPLTVRTEAFF
TRBJ2-3 | TRBD1 | TRBV7-2 | many | 15 | TGTGCCAGCAGCTACCGGGGACAGGGCACAGATACGCAGTATTTT | CASSYRGQGTDTQYF
TRBJ1-2 | TRBD1 | TRBV11-2 | many | 16 | TGTGCCAGCAGCTTAGGAGGACAGGGCAGAACAAATGGCTACACCTTC | CASSLGGQGRTNGYTF
TRBJ1-1 | . | TRBV14 | . | 13 | TGTGCCAGCAGCCAAGATCTGACCCCTGAAGCTTTCTTT | CASSQDLTPEAFF
TRBJ1-6 | TRBD1 | TRBV5-5 | few | 15 | TGTGCCAGCAGTCGGGACAGACTATATAATTCACCCCTCCACTTT | CASSRDRLYNSPLHF
TRBJ2-1 | . | TRBV7-8 | many | 18 | TGTGCCAGCAGCCCCTCCAGGGTGGGGGTACGGTCCTACAATGAGCAGTTCTTC | CASSPSRVGVRSYNEQFF
TRBJ2-1 | . | TRBV11-2 | many | 14 | TGTGCCAGCAGCTTAGATATCACTAGCTCTGAGCAGTTCTTC | CASSLDITSSEQFF
TRBJ1-5 | . | TRBV9 | many | 15 | TGTGCCAGCAGCGCCGACGGGAGGAGCAATCAGCCCCAGCATTTT | CASSADGRSNQPQHF
TRBJ2-5 | . | TRBV11-2 | many | 15 | TGTGCCAGCAGCTTCGGCAGAAAGGATCCAGAGACCCAGTACTTC | CASSFGRKDPETQYF
TRBJ2-7 | TRBD2 | TRBV9 | few | 15 | TGTGCCAGCAGCGAACTAGCGGCAAAAACCTACGAGCAGTACTTC | CASSELAAKTYEQYF
TRBJ2-2 | . | TRBV24-1 | few | 14 | TGTGCCACCAGTGATATATTGGGGGCCGGGGAGCTGTTTTTT | CATSDILGAGELFF
TRBJ2-1 | TRBD2 | TRBV7-2 | many | 14 | TGTGCCAGCAGCTTCTTAGCGGGATACAATGAGCAGTTCTTC | CASSFLAGYNEQFF
TRBJ2-1 | TRBD1 | TRBV3-1 | many | 14 | TGTGCCAGCAGCCTAAGGACAGGGGGCAATGAGCAGTTCTTC | CASSLRTGGNEQFF
TRBJ1-3 | . | TRBV28 | . | 15 | TGTGCCAGCACATTCGGGTCCCCCTCTGGAAACACCATATATTTT | CASTFGSPSGNTIYF
TRBJ2-3 | . | TRBV10-3 | many | 17 | TGTGCCATCAGTGACCGGCATATCCTGGGGATCACGGATACGCAGTATTTT | CAISDRHILGITDTQYF
TRBJ2-1 | TRBD1 | TRBV6-2/TRBV6-3 | many | 13 | TGTGCCAGCAGACGAACAGGGGTCGATGAGCAGTTCTTC | CASRRTGVDEQFF
TRBJ2-1 | . | TRBV3-1 | many | 14 | TGTGCCAGCAGCCAAGAACGCGGCTACAATGAGCAGTTCTTC | CASSQERGYNEQFF
TRBJ1-4 | TRBD1 | TRBV3-1 | many | 16 | TGTGCCAGCAGCCAGCCCTCCGGGACAGGCGGTGAAAAACTGTTTTTT | CASSQPSGTGGEKLFF
TRBJ2-3 | TRBD2 | TRBV20-1 | few | 15 | TGCAGTGCTAGACATAGCGGGAGGGCCGCAGATACGCAGTATTTT | CSARHSGRAADTQYF
TRBJ1-1 | TRBD1 | TRBV18 | many | 14 | TGTGCCAGCTCATCACAGGGGTACGACACTGAAGCTTTCTTT | CASSSQGYDTEAFF
TRBJ2-5 | TRBD2 | TRBV11-2 | . | 23 | TGTGCCAGCAGCTCAGCCTTTGGGACTAGCGGGGGGATTGGGGCTCCGACCGCCCGGACCCAGTACTTC | CASSSAFGTSGGIGAPTARTQYF
TRBJ2-2 | TRBD1 | TRBV24-1 | many | 18 | TGTGCCACCAGTGATTTGGACCGGGACAGGGGTCCCACCGGGGAGCTGTTTTTT | CATSDLDRDRGPTGELFF
TRBJ2-7 | . | TRBV10-3 | . | 15 | TGTGCCATCAGTCGAAGGGACCTCGACAGAGGCGAGCAGTACTTC | CAISRRDLDRGEQYF
TRBJ1-2 | TRBD1 | TRBV19 | few | 12 | TGTGCCAGTAGGGACAGGGACTATGGCTACACCTTC | CASRDRDYGYTF
TRBJ2-1 | TRBD2 | TRBV10-3 | many | 15 | TGTGCCATCAGTGATGGACTAGCGGGAGGTGGAGAGCAGTTCTTC | CAISDGLAGGGEQFF
TRBJ2-3 | . | TRBV25-1 | few | 13 | TGTGCCACCGGGGCAGGGGGCACAGATACGCAGTATTTT | CATGAGGTDTQYF
TRBJ2-2 | TRBD1 | TRBV10-3 | . | 17 | TGTGCCATCAGTGAGTCGGGGACAGGGATTGTTGCCGGGGAGCTGTTTTTT | CAISESGTGIVAGELFF
TRBJ2-3 | . | TRBV28 | . | 17 | TGTGCCAGCAGAAGCGGAGTAGAACTAGCAGACCGGGATACGCAGTATTTT | CASRSGVELADRDTQYF
TRBJ2-7 | . | TRBV11-3 | once | 12 | TGTGCCAGCAGCTTATGGGGTAGCGAGCAGTACTTC | CASSLWGSEQYF
TRBJ2-7 | . | TRBV28 | few | 21 | TGTGCCAGCAGTTTAATAATCCCGGGTTTGTGGGAGCAAACATACTCCTACGAGCAGTACTTC | CASSLIIPGLWEQTYSYEQYF
TRBJ1-1 | . | TRBV12-3/TRBV12-4 | many | 13 | TGTGCCAGCAGCCGCCACTCGAACACTGAAGCTTTCTTT | CASSRHSNTEAFF
TRBJ2-6 | . | TRBV20-1 | . | 18 | TGCAGTGCCATTAATACAGGGTGGGGGGAGGCTGGGGCCAACGTCCTGACTTTC | CSAINTGWGEAGANVLTF
TRBJ2-1 | . | TRBV27 | many | 14 | TGTGCCAGCAGTTACAGTGTCGCCTACAATGAGCAGTTCTTC | CASSYSVAYNEQFF